A selection of T cell receptor beta chains follows, all from one sample in a study of CD8 T cells in ankylosing spondylitis. TCRdb reprocessed the 5' RACE reads with MiXCR, giving one entry per CDR3 protein. The top ten clones hold over 1% of a sample with around 430,000 distinct CDR3 sequences, under 20% of them seen once. Material for sequencing was blood, either unsorted or a sorted T cell fraction (not recorded which). The receptors were sampled from a male donor with ankylosing spondylitis. The conserved cysteine and the conserved F or W are not part of the CDR3 here.

v_call: TRBV3-1; cdr3_aa: ASSRELQNTEAF
v_call: TRBV6-6; cdr3_aa: ASSRGNGELF
v_call: TRBV20-1; cdr3_aa: SARTNGQGSGNTIY
v_call: TRBV12-3/TRBV12-4; cdr3_aa: ASSLARQGGETQY
v_call: TRBV4-1; cdr3_aa: ASSQDWGLAGGRKF
v_call: TRBV29-1; cdr3_aa: SVERRASRPLQYEQF
v_call: TRBV9; cdr3_aa: ASSKQSGELF
v_call: TRBV5-1; cdr3_aa: ASSWTSGRQETQY
v_call: TRBV28; cdr3_aa: ASSLIVRGTEAF
v_call: TRBV7-3; cdr3_aa: ASSLTGDPGGDTQY